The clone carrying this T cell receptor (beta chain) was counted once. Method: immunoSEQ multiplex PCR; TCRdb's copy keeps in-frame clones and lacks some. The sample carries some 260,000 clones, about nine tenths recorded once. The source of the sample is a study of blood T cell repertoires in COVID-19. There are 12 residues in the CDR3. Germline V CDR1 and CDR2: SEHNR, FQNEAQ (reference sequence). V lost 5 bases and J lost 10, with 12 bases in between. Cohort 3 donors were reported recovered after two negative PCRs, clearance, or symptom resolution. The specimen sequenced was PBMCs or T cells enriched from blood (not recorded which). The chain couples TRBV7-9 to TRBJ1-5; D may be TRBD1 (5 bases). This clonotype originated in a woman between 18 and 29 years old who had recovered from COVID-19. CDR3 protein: CASSIDRVPQHF. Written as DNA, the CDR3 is TGTGCCAGCAGCATAGACAGAGTCCCCCAGCATTTT.